Given below is one T cell receptor beta chain in context. Its antigen is as yet unknown. The data derive from a study of regulatory T cells in long-lasting Graves disease. Findings and limits, study-wide: Analyses excluded thyroid tissue, covering peripheral blood alone. When disease was persistent, TRBV28, TRBJ1-2 and TRBJ2-5 were the favored segments.

Indicated time point: persistent/refractory GD, antithyroid drugs over 5 years with positive TRAb. The authors made the TCR library using RNA they extracted from PBMCs. The authors diagnosed Graves' disease using American Thyroid Association guidelines. The collection involved drawing approximately 9.9 milliliters of peripheral blood into EDTA tubes. Arm-PCR of CDR3 regions and iRepertoire HTBI primers were used to build TCR beta libraries. In TCRdb, the multiplex PCR reads were re-called with MiXCR into one record per CDR3 protein. The sample has about 470,000 distinct CDR3 sequences; less than 25% are singletons. CDR3 length equals 13 residues. Germline CDR1 and CDR2: SEHNR and FQNEAQ (reference sequence). The V end lost 4 bases, the J end lost 4 bases, and 10 bases lay between the germline ends.

The sequenced sample was peripheral blood mononuclear cells (PBMCs), obtained when the disease was refractory, from a patient treated with antithyroid drugs. The chain uses TRBV7-9 and TRBJ1-1, with no clear D. This clonotype was obtained from a female donor with Graves disease. Here the CDR3 DNA reads TGTGCCAGCAGCTCCGCACGGGGCACTGAAGCTTTCTTT. Its translation is CASSSARGTEAFF.